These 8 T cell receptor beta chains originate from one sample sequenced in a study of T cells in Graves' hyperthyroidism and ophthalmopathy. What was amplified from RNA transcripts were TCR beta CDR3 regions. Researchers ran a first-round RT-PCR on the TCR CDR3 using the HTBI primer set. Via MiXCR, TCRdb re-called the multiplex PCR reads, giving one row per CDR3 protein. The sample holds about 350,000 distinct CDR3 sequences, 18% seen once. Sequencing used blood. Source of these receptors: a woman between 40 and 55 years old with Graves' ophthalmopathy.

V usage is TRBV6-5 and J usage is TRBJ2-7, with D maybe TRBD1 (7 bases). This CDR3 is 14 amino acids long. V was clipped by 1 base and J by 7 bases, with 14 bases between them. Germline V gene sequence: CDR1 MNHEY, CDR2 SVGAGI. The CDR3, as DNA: TGTGCCAGCAGTTACTTCGACAGGGCGGGAGAGCAGTACTTC. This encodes CASSYFDRAGEQYF.

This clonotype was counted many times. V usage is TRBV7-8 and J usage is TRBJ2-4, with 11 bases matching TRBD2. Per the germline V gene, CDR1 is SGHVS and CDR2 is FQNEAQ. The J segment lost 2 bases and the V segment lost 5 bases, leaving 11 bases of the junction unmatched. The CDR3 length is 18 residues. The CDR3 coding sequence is TGTGCCAGCAGCCTACCTTCCGGGACTAGCGGACCCAAAAACATTCAGTACTTC. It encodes CASSLPSGTSGPKNIQYF.

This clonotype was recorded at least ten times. CDR3 amino acids: CASSQDYYEQYF. The CDR3, as DNA: TGTGCCAGCAGCCAAGACTACTACGAGCAGTACTTC. V gene TRBV3-1 combines with J gene TRBJ2-7; D is unclear. Germline V CDR1 and CDR2: LGHDT, YNNKEL (reference sequence). V was pared by 0 bases and J by 3 bases, with 3 bases between. CDR3 length: 12 amino acids.

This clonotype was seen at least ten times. The CDR3 sequence: CASSFLGLGYTF. CDR3 bases: TGTGCCAGCAGTTTCCTAGGTTTGGGCTACACCTTC. V and J are TRBV28 and TRBJ1-2; D gene ambiguous. V was shortened by 3 bases and J by 8 bases, with 10 bases between the two germline ends. CDR3 length equals 12 residues. Germline V gene sequence: CDR1 MDHEN, CDR2 SYDVKM.

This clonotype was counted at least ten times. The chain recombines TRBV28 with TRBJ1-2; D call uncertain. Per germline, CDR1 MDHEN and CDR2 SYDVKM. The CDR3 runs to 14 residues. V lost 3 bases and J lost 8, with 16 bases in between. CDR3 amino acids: CASSFQAGILGYTF. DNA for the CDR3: TGTGCCAGCAGTTTTCAGGCTGGAATTTTGGGCTACACCTTC.

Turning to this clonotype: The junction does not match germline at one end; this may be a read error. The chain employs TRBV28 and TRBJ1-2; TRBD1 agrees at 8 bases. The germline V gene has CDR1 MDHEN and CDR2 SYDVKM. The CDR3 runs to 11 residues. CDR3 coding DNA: TGTGCCAGCAGGGATGCGGACAGGGCAGACTTC. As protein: CASRDADRADF.

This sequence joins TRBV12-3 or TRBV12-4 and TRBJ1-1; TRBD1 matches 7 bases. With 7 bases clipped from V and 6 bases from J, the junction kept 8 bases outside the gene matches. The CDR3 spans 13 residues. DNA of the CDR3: TGTGCCAGCAACTCAGGGGGTAGCGCTGAAGCTTTCTTT. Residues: CASNSGGSAEAFF.

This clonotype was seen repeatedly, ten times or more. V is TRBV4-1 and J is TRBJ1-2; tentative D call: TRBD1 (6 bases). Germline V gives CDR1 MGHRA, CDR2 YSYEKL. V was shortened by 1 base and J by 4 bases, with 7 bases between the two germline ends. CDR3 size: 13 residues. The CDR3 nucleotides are TGCGCCAGCAGCCAAGTAGGGGGCTATGGCTACACCTTC. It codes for CASSQVGGYGYTF.